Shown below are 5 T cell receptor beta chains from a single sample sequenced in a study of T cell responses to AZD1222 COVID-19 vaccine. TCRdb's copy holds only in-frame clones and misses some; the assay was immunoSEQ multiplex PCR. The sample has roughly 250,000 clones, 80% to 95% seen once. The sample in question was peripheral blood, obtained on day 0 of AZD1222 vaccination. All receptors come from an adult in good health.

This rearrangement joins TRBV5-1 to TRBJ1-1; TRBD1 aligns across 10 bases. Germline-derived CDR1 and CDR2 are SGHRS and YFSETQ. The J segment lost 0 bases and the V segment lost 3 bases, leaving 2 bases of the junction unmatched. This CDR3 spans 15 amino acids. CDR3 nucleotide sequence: TGCGCCAGCAGCTGGGACAGGGGCATGAACACTGAAGCTTTCTTT. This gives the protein CASSWDRGMNTEAFF.

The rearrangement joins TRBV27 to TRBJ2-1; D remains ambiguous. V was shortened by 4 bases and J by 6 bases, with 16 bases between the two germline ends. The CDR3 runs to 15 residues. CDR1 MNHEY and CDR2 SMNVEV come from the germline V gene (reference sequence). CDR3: CASSSLTYLGNEQFF. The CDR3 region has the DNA TGTGCCAGCAGTTCCCTTACATACCTCGGCAATGAGCAGTTCTTC.

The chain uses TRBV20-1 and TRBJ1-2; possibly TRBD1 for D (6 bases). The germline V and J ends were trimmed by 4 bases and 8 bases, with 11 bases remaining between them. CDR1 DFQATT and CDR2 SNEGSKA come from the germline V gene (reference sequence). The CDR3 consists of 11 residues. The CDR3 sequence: CSATGTKGYTF. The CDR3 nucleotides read TGCAGTGCTACCGGGACAAAGGGCTACACCTTC.

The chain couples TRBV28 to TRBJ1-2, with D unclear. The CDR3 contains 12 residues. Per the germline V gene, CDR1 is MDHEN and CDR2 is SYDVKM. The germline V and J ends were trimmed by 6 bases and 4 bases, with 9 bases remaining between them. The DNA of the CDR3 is TGTGCCAGCAGCGCCTCGGCCTATGGCTACACCTTC. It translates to CASSASAYGYTF.

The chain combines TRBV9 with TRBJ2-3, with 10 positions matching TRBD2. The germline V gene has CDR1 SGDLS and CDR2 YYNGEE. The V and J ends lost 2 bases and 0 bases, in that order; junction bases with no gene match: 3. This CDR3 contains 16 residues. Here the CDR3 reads CASSVTSGFSTDTQYF. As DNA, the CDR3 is TGTGCCAGCAGCGTGACTAGCGGGTTTAGCACAGATACGCAGTATTTT.